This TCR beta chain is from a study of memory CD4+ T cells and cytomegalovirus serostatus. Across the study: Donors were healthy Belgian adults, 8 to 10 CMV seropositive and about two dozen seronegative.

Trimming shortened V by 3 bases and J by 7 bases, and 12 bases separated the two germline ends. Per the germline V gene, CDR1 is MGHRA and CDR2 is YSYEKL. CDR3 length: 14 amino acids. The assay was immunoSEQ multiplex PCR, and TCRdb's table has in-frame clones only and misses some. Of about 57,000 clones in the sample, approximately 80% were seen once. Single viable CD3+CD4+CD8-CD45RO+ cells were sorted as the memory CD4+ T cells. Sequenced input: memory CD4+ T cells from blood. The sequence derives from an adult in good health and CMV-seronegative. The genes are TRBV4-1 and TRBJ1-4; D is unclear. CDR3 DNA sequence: TGCGCCAGCAGCCATTTGGGGTCAAGTGAAAAACTGTTTTTT. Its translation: CASSHLGSSEKLFF.